These T cell receptor beta chains were read from a single sample in a study of cytomegalovirus exposure and HLA in healthy donors. Assay used: immunoSEQ multiplex PCR; TCRdb lists only in-frame clones, some missing. The sample has roughly 240,000 clones, about 86% seen once; the top ten hold about 2.8%. The sequencing input was PBMCs. These receptors were taken from a man between 18 and 35 years old in good health and CMV-seronegative. Each CDR3 is given with its conserved first and last residue. A D gene is named only where the DNA matches it firmly. Not all rows give a size; the values are once, few, many and, for expanded clones, a class.

-	TRBV9	TRBJ1-1	-	TGTGCCAGCAGTTCCATCTCCAGGTTCATGAACACTGAAGCTTTCTTT	CASSSISRFMNTEAFF
-	TRBV7-8	TRBJ2-3	-	TGTGCCAGCAGCTTAGAGCTCCGTCGGGTGGCAGATACGCAGTATTTT	CASSLELRRVADTQYF
-	TRBV5-1	TRBJ1-6	-	TGCGCCAGCAGCTTGGGGCCAAATTCACCCCTCCACTTT	CASSLGPNSPLHF
few	TRBV5-1	TRBJ2-7	-	TGCGCCAGTAGACAGGCCACCTCCTACGAGCAGTACTTC	CASRQATSYEQYF
-	TRBV27	TRBJ2-5	-	TGTGCCAGCAAAGATTTGGGGAGGGAGACCCAGTACTTC	CASKDLGRETQYF
once	TRBV11-3	TRBJ2-1	TRBD2	TGTGCCAGCAGCTTAGAGGGGCTAGCGGGAGTCAATGAGCAGTTCTTC	CASSLEGLAGVNEQFF
-	TRBV4-3	TRBJ2-3	TRBD2	TGCGCCAGCAGCCAAGATTACATAGGCGGGAGGGCCGGTGATACGCAGTATTTT	CASSQDYIGGRAGDTQYF
-	TRBV4-1	TRBJ1-3	-	TGCGCCAGCAGCCAAGTTGGCAGGGCTGGAAACACCATATATTTT	CASSQVGRAGNTIYF
-	TRBV2	TRBJ1-1	TRBD1	TGTGCCGGGGGACAGGCTCTTGGTGGAGCTTTCTTT	CAGGQALGGAFF
-	TRBV18	TRBJ1-5	-	TGTGCCAGCTCGCCAAGCGGGGTTGATCAGCCCCAGCATTTT	CASSPSGVDQPQHF
-	TRBV27	TRBJ2-5	-	TGTGCCAGCAGTTTATCGGGGGGGCTTTCCCAAGAGACCCAGTACTTC	CASSLSGGLSQETQYF
-	TRBV5-4	TRBJ2-2	-	TGTGCCAGCACCCAAACATCGAGTCGTGCGGGCACCGGGGAGCTGTTTTTT	CASTQTSSRAGTGELFF
-	TRBV5-1	TRBJ2-7	-	TGCGCCAGCAGCTTGGGGGCAGGGGCCGCTTACGAGCAGTACTTC	CASSLGAGAAYEQYF
-	TRBV6-6	TRBJ1-1	-	TGTGCCAGCAGTTCCCCTCCGGCTTTCTTT	CASSSPPAFF
-	TRBV11-3	TRBJ1-1	TRBD1	TGTGCCAGCAGCGTAACAGGGGCAGGGGAAGCTTTCTTT	CASSVTGAGEAFF
-	TRBV5-5	TRBJ2-5	-	TGTGCCAGCAGCTCGAGAGAGACCCAGTACTTC	CASSSRETQYF
-	TRBV27	TRBJ2-7	-	TGTGCCAGCATGGAATCTTCGGGCTACGAGCAGTACTTC	CASMESSGYEQYF
once	TRBV9	TRBJ2-3	-	TGTGCCAGCAGCGTAGCCGGGAGTCATTGGAGTACGCAGTATTTT	CASSVAGSHWSTQYF
-	TRBV7-9	TRBJ1-2	-	TGTGCCAGCAGCTTATTTGAGGCAGCGAAAGCTAACTATGGCTACACCTTC	CASSLFEAAKANYGYTF
-	TRBV29-1	TRBJ2-1	-	TGCAGCCCCCTCCTAGCGAGTGGTGAGCAGTTCTTC	CSPLLASGEQFF
-	TRBV27	TRBJ1-6	-	TGTGCCAGCAGTTTAATTTGGCAGGGTGAGGATTCACCCCTCCACTTT	CASSLIWQGEDSPLHF
few	TRBV27	TRBJ2-7	-	TGCGCGCCGTTTGGGCAGTACTTC	CAPFGQYF